Following are 12 T cell receptor beta chains from one sample sequenced in a study of T cell responses to AZD1222 COVID-19 vaccine. The repertoire was sequenced with immunoSEQ multiplex PCR; TCRdb's copy has only in-frame clones and lacks some. The data contain around 180,000 clones, about 92% of them singletons. Sequencing used peripheral blood, obtained on day 0 of AZD1222 vaccination. The receptors shown here come from an adult in good health.

The rearrangement joins TRBV9 to TRBJ1-2, with 12 bases fitting TRBD1. The CDR3 loop spans 20 amino acids. The V segment lost 3 bases and the J segment 3 bases; nucleotides outside the gene matches: 18. Germline-derived CDR1 and CDR2 are SGDLS and YYNGEE. The CDR3 reads CASSAPPTGTGGLRDYGYTF. Here the CDR3 DNA reads TGTGCCAGCAGCGCCCCGCCGACCGGGACAGGGGGCTTAAGGGACTATGGCTACACCTTC. Combining the CDR3 with reference TRBV9 and TRBJ1-2 gives the whole variable domain DSGVTQTPKHLITATGQRVTLRCSPRSGDLSVYWYQQSLDQGLQFLIQYYNGEERAKGNILERFSAQQFPDLHSELNLSSLELGDSALYFCASSAPPTGTGGLRDYGYTFGSGTRLTVV.

Note on this clone: The junction departs from germline at one end; a sequencing error may be responsible. The chain has TRBV29-1 and TRBJ1-1, with 7 bases lining up with TRBD1. The CDR3 is 14 residues long. Germline V gene lookup returns CDR1 SQVTM and CDR2 ANQGSEA. CDR3 region: CSGAQVGQASSPVF. The CDR3 bases are TGCAGCGGGGCCCAGGTCGGACAGGCCTCTTCCCCTGTCTTT.

This chain's CDR3 is CASSSDRDRVETGELFF. CDR3 DNA sequence: TGTGCCAGCAGCTCGGACCGGGACAGGGTTGAAACCGGGGAGCTGTTTTTT. The chain uses TRBV7-8 and TRBJ2-2; 9 nucleotides agree with TRBD1. Germline V CDR1 and CDR2: SGHVS, FQNEAQ. This CDR3 is built from 17 residues. The V and J ends lost 4 bases and 5 bases, in that order; junction bases with no gene match: 11.

This chain links TRBV12-5 with TRBJ1-2; D unresolved. The CDR3 spans 20 residues. Trimming stripped 2 bases from V and 4 bases from J, with 29 bases between. Germline V gives CDR1 LGHNT, CDR2 FRNRAP. The CDR3 DNA reads TGTGCTAGTGGTTTGACGACGGCGGAGACGCCGAATTTGGGCCTCTATGGCTACACCTTC. It yields the protein CASGLTTAETPNLGLYGYTF.

The chain is built from TRBV19 and TRBJ1-5; D gene ambiguous. Germline CDR1 is LNHDA and CDR2 is SQIVND (reference sequence). The V end lost 6 bases, the J end lost 0 bases, and 27 bases lay between the germline ends. The CDR3 has 20 residues. The CDR3 region has the DNA TGTGCCAGTAGCGGCGGTCAAACCGCTAGGAACACCTATAGCAATCAGCCCCAGCATTTT. It specifies CASSGGQTARNTYSNQPQHF.

This chain joins TRBV18 and TRBJ1-2; D gene ambiguous. The V gene lost 2 bases and the J gene lost 0 bases, with 7 bases spanning the gap. The germline V gene encodes CDR1 KGHSH and CDR2 LQKENI. This CDR3 is 14 amino acids long. The CDR3 DNA sequence: TGTGCCAGCTCACCAACCGGGGCTAACTATGGCTACACCTTC. As protein: CASSPTGANYGYTF.

This rearrangement joins TRBV3-1 (or the pseudogene TRBV3-2) to TRBJ2-5; D is unclear. CDR1 is LGHDT and CDR2 is YNNKEL in the germline V gene (reference sequence). V was trimmed by 6 bases and J by 5 bases, leaving 16 bases between them. The CDR3 is 14 amino acids. The DNA for the CDR3 is TGTGCCAGCAGGGCTTTGGCCTCTGCGGAGACCCAGTACTTC. Protein: CASRALASAETQYF.

The chain carries TRBV29-1 and TRBJ2-3; no firm D call. Trimming left V 6 bases short and J 3 bases short, with 19 bases between. This CDR3 is built from 15 residues. Germline assignment: CDR1 SQVTM and CDR2 ANQGSEA. Here the CDR3 reads CSVSTPVGLTDTQYF. In DNA form, the CDR3 reads TGCAGCGTGTCCACCCCGGTGGGCCTGACAGATACGCAGTATTTT.

The chain links TRBV27 to TRBJ2-3; TRBD2 agrees at 8 bases. J gave up 6 bases and V 6 bases, and 8 bases lay outside the gene matches. Looked up from germline, CDR1 is MNHEY and CDR2 is SMNVEV (reference sequence). This CDR3 has 14 amino acids. CDR3 DNA sequence: TGTGCCAGCAGACTAACTGGCGGGGGGGATACGCAGTATTTT. It encodes CASRLTGGGDTQYF.

The rearrangement links TRBV5-4 to TRBJ1-2, with a possible D match to TRBD1 (5 bases). Germline CDR1 is SGHNT and CDR2 is YYREEE (reference sequence). The CDR3 loop spans 14 amino acids. With 5 bases removed from V and 6 bases from J, the gap between germline ends came to 17 bases. CDR3 in DNA: TGTGCCAGCAGACCAGGGCCCTTGGAGGATGGCTACACCTTC. Translated, it gives CASRPGPLEDGYTF.

The chain uses TRBV3-1 (or the pseudogene TRBV3-2) and TRBJ1-1; no reliable D call. V was clipped by 3 bases and J by 1 base, with 9 bases between them. CDR3 length: 14 residues. The germline gives CDR1 LGHDT, CDR2 YNNKEL (reference sequence). CDR3 coding DNA: TGTGCCAGCAGCCACATCAAGGAGAACACTGAAGCTTTCTTT. It specifies CASSHIKENTEAFF.

This clone was picked up one time. CDR3 bases: TGTGCCTGGAATCACAAAAATCAATACGAGCAGTACGTC. Protein sequence: CAWNHKNQYEQYV. This chain connects TRBV30 to TRBJ2-7; D uncertain. The V and J ends lost 4 bases and 4 bases respectively, with 14 bases between them. CDR1 and CDR2 from the germline V gene are GTSNPN and SVGIG (reference sequence). This CDR3 is built from 13 residues.